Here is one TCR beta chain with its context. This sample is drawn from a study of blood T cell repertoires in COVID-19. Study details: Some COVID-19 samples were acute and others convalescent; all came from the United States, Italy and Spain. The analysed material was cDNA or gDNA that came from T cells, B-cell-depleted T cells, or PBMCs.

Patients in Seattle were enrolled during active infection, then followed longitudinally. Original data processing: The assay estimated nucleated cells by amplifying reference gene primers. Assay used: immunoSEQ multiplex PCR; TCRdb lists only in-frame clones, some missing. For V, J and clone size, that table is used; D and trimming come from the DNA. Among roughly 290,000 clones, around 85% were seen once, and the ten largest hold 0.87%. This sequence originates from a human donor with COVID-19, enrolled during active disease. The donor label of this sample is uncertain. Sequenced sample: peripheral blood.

The CDR3 region has the DNA TGTGCCAGCAGCCGACCACAGGGGAGCGGGACTGAAGCTTTCTTT. Translation: CASSRPQGSGTEAFF. This chain uses TRBV6-5 with TRBJ1-1; 7 bases align to TRBD1. V lost 6 bases to trimming and J lost 5 bases; unmatched junction nucleotides: 12. Germline V gene lookup returns CDR1 MNHEY and CDR2 SVGAGI. The CDR3 contains 15 residues.